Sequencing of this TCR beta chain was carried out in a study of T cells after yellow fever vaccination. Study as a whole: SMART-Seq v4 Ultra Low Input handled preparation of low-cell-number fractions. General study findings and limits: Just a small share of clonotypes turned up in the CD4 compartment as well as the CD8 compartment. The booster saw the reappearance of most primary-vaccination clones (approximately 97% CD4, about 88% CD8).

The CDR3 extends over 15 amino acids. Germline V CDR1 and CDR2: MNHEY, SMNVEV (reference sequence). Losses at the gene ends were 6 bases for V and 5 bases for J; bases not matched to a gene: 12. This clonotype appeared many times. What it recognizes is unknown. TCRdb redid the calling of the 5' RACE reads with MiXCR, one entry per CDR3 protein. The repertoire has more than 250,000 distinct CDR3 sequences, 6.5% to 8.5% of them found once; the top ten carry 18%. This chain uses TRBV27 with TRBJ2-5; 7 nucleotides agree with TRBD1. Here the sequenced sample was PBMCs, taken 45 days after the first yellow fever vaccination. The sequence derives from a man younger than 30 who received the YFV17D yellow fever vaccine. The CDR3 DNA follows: TGTGCCAGCAGAAACCGGGACAGTGTGTGGGAGACCCAGTACTTC. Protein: CASRNRDSVWETQYF.